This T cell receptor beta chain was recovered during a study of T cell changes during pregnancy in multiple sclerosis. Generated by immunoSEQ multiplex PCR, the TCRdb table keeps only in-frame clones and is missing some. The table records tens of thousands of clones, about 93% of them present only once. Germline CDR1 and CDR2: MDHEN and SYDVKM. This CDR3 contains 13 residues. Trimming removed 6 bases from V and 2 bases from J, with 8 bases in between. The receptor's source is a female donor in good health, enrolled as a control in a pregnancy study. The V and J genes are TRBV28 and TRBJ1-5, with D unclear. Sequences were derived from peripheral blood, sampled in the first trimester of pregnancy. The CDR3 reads CASRAGGNQPQHF. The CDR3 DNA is TGTGCCAGCAGGGCTGGTGGCAATCAGCCCCAGCATTTT.